The 17 T cell receptor beta chains reported below all come from one sample, sequenced in a study of T cell repertoires in cytomegalovirus infection. Each CDR3 protein gets one entry after TCRdb re-called the reads with MiXCR. Here the sample spans some 680,000 distinct CDR3 sequences, 35% being singletons. Sequencing was carried out using PBMCs. The receptors here all came from a human donor in good health (CMV status not recorded). Some clones in this sample may be carry-over from other donors' samples.

The V and J genes are TRBV19 and TRBJ1-2, with D unclear. The CDR3 length is 13 residues. The V gene's germline CDR1 is LNHDA and CDR2 SQIVND (reference sequence). V was pared by 7 bases and J by 2 bases, with 11 bases between. CDR3 sequence reads: CASTKEMNYGYTF. CDR3 in DNA: TGTGCCAGTACTAAGGAGATGAACTATGGCTACACCTTC.

This chain joins TRBV7-9 and TRBJ2-7; 10 bases map to TRBD1. V lost 7 bases, J lost 4 bases, and 16 bases stayed unmatched. CDR1 SEHNR and CDR2 FQNEAQ come from the germline V gene (reference sequence). This CDR3 has 17 amino acids. CDR3 coding DNA: TGTGCCAGCACATCAAAGGGGGGACAGGGGAATCCTTACGAGCAGTACTTC. Translated: CASTSKGGQGNPYEQYF.

The chain combines TRBV27 with TRBJ2-3, with D unresolved. Germline values: CDR1 MNHEY, CDR2 SMNVEV (reference sequence). V lost 5 bases, J lost 10 bases, and 19 bases lay in between. The CDR3 is 14 amino acids. The CDR3 sequence is CASSNWYIPDAQYF. DNA of the CDR3: TGTGCCAGCAGTAATTGGTATATCCCCGATGCGCAGTATTTT.

The chain uses TRBV29-1 and TRBJ1-4; 7 nucleotides align to TRBD1. Germline V gives CDR1 SQVTM, CDR2 ANQGSEA. The CDR3 has 11 amino acids. The junction had 2 bases not matched to a gene; V was cut back by 4 bases and J by 9 bases. CDR3 residues: CSVAGGKKLFF. For the CDR3, the DNA is TGCAGCGTTGCAGGGGGGAAAAAACTGTTTTTT.

This chain uses TRBV5-4 with TRBJ2-2, with D tentatively TRBD2 (6 bases). There are 16 residues in the CDR3. Trimming removed 0 bases from V and 4 bases from J, with 13 bases in between. Germline CDR1 and CDR2: SGHNT and YYREEE (reference sequence). For the CDR3, the DNA is TGTGCCAGCAGCTTGGCCGTCGGGGGACCCACCGGGGAGCTGTTTTTT. Encoded protein: CASSLAVGGPTGELFF.

This clonotype was recorded a few times. The chain recombines TRBV19 with TRBJ2-4; 8 bases are a match to TRBD1. CDR3 length: 13 residues. The germline V gene has CDR1 LNHDA and CDR2 SQIVND (reference sequence). Germline trimming cut 10 bases from V and 8 bases from J; bases unmatched to any gene: 10. The CDR3 protein is CATQQGVGDIQYF. The CDR3 nucleotides read TGTGCCACCCAACAGGGGGTTGGGGACATTCAGTACTTC.

This clonotype was detected only a few times. V and J are TRBV7-6 and TRBJ2-2; no reliable D call. The CDR3 extends over 14 amino acids. V was cut by 3 bases and J by 6 bases, with 11 bases left in between. Looked up from germline, CDR1 is SGHVS and CDR2 is FNYEAQ. CDR3 in DNA: TGTGCCAGCAGCTTTCTAGAGGTGGCCGGGGAGCTGTTTTTT. It is translated as CASSFLEVAGELFF. Looking up the rest from reference TRBV7-6 and TRBJ2-2 gives the full variable domain: GAGVSQSPRYKVTKRGQDVALRCDPISGHVSLYWYRQALGQGPEFLTYFNYEAQQDKSGLPNDRFSAERPEGSISTLTIQRTEQRDSAMYRCASSFLEVAGELFFGEGSRLTVL.

This clonotype was seen only a few times. The V call is TRBV6-6, the J call TRBJ1-1; D is ambiguous. CDR3 length equals 11 residues. CDR1 is MNHNY and CDR2 is SVGAGI in the germline V gene (reference sequence). V was pared by 5 bases and J by 7 bases, with 8 bases between. The CDR3 coding sequence is TGTGCCAGCAGTCAAAGATATGAAGCTTTCTTT. The encoded protein is CASSQRYEAFF.

This clonotype was recorded a few times. The gene calls are TRBV19 and TRBJ1-5; tentative D call: TRBD1 (6 bases). Looked up from germline, CDR1 is LNHDA and CDR2 is SQIVND (reference sequence). Between the trimmed V and J ends, which lost 5 bases and 6 bases, there was a span of 14 bases. The CDR3 covers 14 residues. The CDR3 here is CASSPQGYRQPQHF. The CDR3 DNA reads TGTGCCAGTAGTCCTCAGGGGTATCGTCAGCCCCAGCATTTT.

This clonotype showed up just a few times. The chain carries TRBV7-6 and TRBJ2-1; D is possibly TRBD1 or TRBD2 (5 bases each). Deletions cut 0 bases from V and 5 bases from J, with 23 bases between. The CDR3 has 19 amino acids. The germline V gene has CDR1 SGHVS and CDR2 FNYEAQ. DNA for the CDR3: TGTGCCAGCAGCTTAGCCTCAGTAGGAGTGGGACCACAGAACAATGAGCAGTTCTTC. Translating it yields CASSLASVGVGPQNNEQFF.

CDR3 region: CASSIHRTGRSDGYTF. In nucleotides, the CDR3 is TGTGCCAGTAGTATACATAGGACAGGACGGTCGGATGGCTACACCTTC. This chain connects TRBV19 to TRBJ1-2; 7 bases map to TRBD1. The V gene's germline CDR1 is LNHDA and CDR2 SQIVND (reference sequence). J gave up 6 bases and V 2 bases, and 12 bases lay outside the gene matches. CDR3 length equals 16 residues.

The chain employs TRBV27 and TRBJ2-3; TRBD2 matches at 12 bases. This CDR3 has 16 residues. V shed 9 bases and J 4 bases; nucleotides not matched to a gene: 11. Per the germline V gene, CDR1 is MNHEY and CDR2 is SMNVEV (reference sequence). CDR3: CASSSASSGGADTQYF. CDR3 nucleotide sequence: TGTGCCAGTTCGAGTGCCTCTAGCGGGGGGGCAGATACGCAGTATTTT.

V usage is TRBV7-4 and J usage is TRBJ2-1; 7 nucleotides match TRBD2. The CDR3 totals 14 residues. CDR1 is SGHVT, CDR2 SQSDAQ, per germline. With V trimmed by 0 bases and J by 12 bases, 8 bases remained unmatched. CDR3 loop: CASSLAYAGVGQFF. The DNA of the CDR3 is TGTGCCAGCAGCTTAGCGTACGCGGGAGTAGGGCAGTTCTTC.

The chain combines TRBV6-5 with TRBJ2-2; either TRBD1 or TRBD2 may supply D (5 bases each). There are 16 residues in the CDR3. Germline CDR1 and CDR2: MNHEY and SVGAGI. V lost 0 bases, J lost 4 bases, and 12 bases lay in between. The CDR3 sequence is CASSYSKGTLTGELFF. The CDR3, as DNA: TGTGCCAGCAGTTACTCTAAGGGGACCCTCACCGGGGAGCTGTTTTTT.

Remarks on this clonotype: One end of the junction is discordant with germline, which a read error may explain. This chain connects TRBV6-5 to TRBJ2-3; 8 nucleotides match TRBD2. Germline V lookup: CDR1 MNHEY, CDR2 SVGAGI. The CDR3 totals 15 residues. The CDR3 DNA reads TGTGCCCGCAGTTACTCCGGGGGGGCCCCCGATACGCAGTATTTT. Amino acid sequence: CARSYSGGAPDTQYF.

The chain uses TRBV7-2 and TRBJ2-2; TRBD1 agrees at 8 bases. CDR1 is SGHTA, CDR2 FQGNSA, per germline. This CDR3 contains 15 residues. V lost 5 bases, J lost 3 bases, and 5 bases stayed unmatched. CDR3 DNA sequence: TGTGCCAGCAGCCCGTACAGGGGGGACACCGGGGAGCTGTTTTTT. It codes for CASSPYRGDTGELFF.

This clonotype showed up just once. V and J are TRBV5-5 and TRBJ2-7; 7 bases align to TRBD1. Germline CDR1 reads SGHKS; CDR2 reads YYEKEE (reference sequence). J gave up 3 bases and V 5 bases, and 17 bases lay outside the gene matches. The CDR3 is made up of 17 amino acids. The CDR3 nucleotides read TGTGCCAGCAGGGCCGGGACAGAGGGATCTCGGGTCTACGAGCAGTACTTC. Its translation: CASRAGTEGSRVYEQYF.